This T cell receptor beta chain stems from a study of cytomegalovirus exposure and HLA in healthy donors (dated by TCRdb to the late 2010s). Concerning the study at large: In an earlier analysis of roughly 500 of the donors, roughly 300 Gb of sequence data and 90 million to 120 million unique TCR beta sequences from 150 million to 200 million T cells were reported. Both class I and class II loci were covered by HLA typing, at four-digit resolution. Donor age, sex, ethnicity and CMV serostatus were compiled alongside the repertoire data. Using immunosequencing, the study profiled T cell repertoires from 666 subjects and related those repertoires to cytomegalovirus serostatus. The study was designed to test whether signatures of past pathogen exposure could be identified by cataloging public T cell receptors. An early release that covered some 640 HLA-typed donors contained approximately 300 gigabases of sequencing data and tens of millions of unique TCR sequences. Rather than using new phenotypic data, the later analysis identified candidate immune exposures from TCR beta sequences and from how often those sequences occurred across donors. In a later genetic analysis, genome-wide SNP genotypes for about 65% of the roughly 700 donors were used, and that subset was treated as a discovery cohort. In an earlier analysis of 587 of the donors, high-throughput TCR beta sequencing was used to judge whether each TCR beta V gene segment behaved as functional or pseudogenic. The study combined high-throughput TCR immunosequencing, statistical association of individual TCRs with disease status, and machine learning to predict cytomegalovirus infection status. On average, 235,054 unique TCR beta nucleotide sequences were sequenced per donor among 350 to 400 genotyped donors of the cohort, with roughly 18% of those sequences being non-productive. The number of donors typed differed by locus, with about 629-640 for A, B, C, DRB1 and DQB1, more than 500 for DQA1, 606 for DPA1, and approximately 470 for DPB1. A later analysis re-analyzed previously published TCR beta repertoires from 666 donors and added high-resolution HLA genotyping to study TCR occurrence patterns. Besides the first cohort of 666 subjects, a separate validation cohort made up of over 100 different subjects was used. All discovery cohort repertoires had been generated on a single sequencing platform. Among the roughly 430 genotyped donors, more than 70% belonged to the genetic ancestry cluster associated with self-reported Caucasian donors. Five DR-DQ haplotypes were handled as single units for association and clustering, since linkage in the cohort was strong. Overall study results and their limits: HLA typing was unavailable for some donors at each locus, so association tests used only the typed subset. In a later analysis, HLA-associated TCR beta chains were found to be more clonally expanded and to have lower generation probabilities than equally common non-associated chains. The study listed 170 or so TCR beta chains as associated with cytomegalovirus. Correlated functional status among segregating V segments might be attributable to linkage disequilibrium, but an unknown experimental factor could not be ruled out. In an earlier analysis of around 600 of the donors, most TCR beta V segments were observed in productive rearrangements about 90% or about 30% of the time, broadly matching IMGT annotations. A cluster of highly shared sequence variants was judged likely to be a technical artifact of the sequencing pipeline. In this cohort, only TCR beta chains were sequenced, and detectable features were limited by the absence of alpha or paired-chain data. A further reported finding was that TCR beta sequences accurately predicted the HLA-A and HLA-B alleles for most subjects in the first cohort. Most CMV-associated TCR beta chains appeared to be HLA-restricted in a later analysis, and the HLA associations seemed to be driven largely by CMV exposure. Most TCR sequences were seen in very few donors, while some public TCRs were found in many individuals. The classifier was reported to diagnose cytomegalovirus status with high specificity and sensitivity in both the original cohort and the validation cohort. In vitro tests confirmed that a few of the cytomegalovirus-associated TCR beta chains recognize cytomegalovirus antigens. The 87-base-pair reads could not distinguish some IMGT-functional V segments, including TRBV6-2 and TRBV6-3, so those segments were excluded. A later analysis found that TCR association rates varied across HLA loci, with DRB1 alleles showing the most associated TCRs and HLA-C alleles the fewest. When HLA alleles, especially DR and DQ, strongly co-occurred, TCR associations were difficult to assign to individual alleles. In a later genetic analysis, a missense DCLRE1C variant was associated with V-gene and J-gene trimming of TCR beta chains, and the association was replicated in an independent cohort. Because counts were too low, roughly 18 rarely observed V segments, including chromosome 9 orphons, were left out of the earlier analysis of a few hundred of the donors. A later genetic analysis reported fewer N-insertions in productive TCRs among donors in an Asian-associated ancestry cluster than the roughly 720-donor mean. In a later analysis, 16,951 TCR beta sequences were associated with specific HLA alleles at a false discovery rate of 0.05. Immune exposure information for the cohort was limited to CMV serostatus. The authors suggested that the approach could potentially be generalized to other disease states and immunological phenotypes. Roughly uniform sequencing depth across donors was assumed in presence/absence analyses, although this assumption may not hold. Several of the top co-occurrence clusters appeared to be linked to parvovirus B19, influenza, CMV and Epstein-Barr virus, according to a later analysis.

The library came from the immunoSEQ multiplex PCR assay. For the multiplex PCR, a mixture combining 60 forward primers for TCR Vbeta segments and 13 reverse primers for TCR Jbeta segments was used. A multiplex PCR assay on genomic DNA amplified the CDR3 region of rearranged TCR beta genes. The amplified TCR beta libraries were sequenced on the Illumina HiSeq System as 87-base-pair reads. The study's processing was this. In a later analysis, 70 million to 95 million unique TCR beta chains were counted across the roughly 670 repertoires, and roughly 11 million of these chains were shared by at least two donors. To remove PCR and sequencing errors, raw reads were error-corrected and collapsed into unique sequences using a nearest-neighbor algorithm that merged closely related sequences. V, D and J gene segments were assigned by aligning CDR3 sequences to IMGT reference sequences. Each retained sequence needed at least a six-nucleotide match to both a V gene segment and a J gene segment. A rearrangement was called productive if the CDR3 had no stop codons and remained in frame with V and J, and every other rearrangement was called non-productive. Following IMGT convention, CDR3 was defined as the stretch from the second conserved V-encoded cysteine up to the conserved J-encoded phenylalanine. The earlier analysis of fewer than 700 of the donors excluded sequences that lacked an unambiguous match to a single V gene segment. An earlier analysis of some 610 of the donors called V segments functional above 56.7% productive rearrangements and segregating when the between-donor standard deviation exceeded 5%. A statistical classification framework was built to diagnose cytomegalovirus status from the catalog of TCR beta chain sequences. V and J gene assignment, in a later analysis, came from comparing TCR nucleotide sequences with IMGT/GENE-DB human TR gene sequences. Using the TCRdist pipeline, a later analysis assigned CDR3 sequences along with most-parsimonious VDJ recombination scenarios. A later analysis defined each TCR beta chain by its CDR3 amino acid sequence plus V-gene family, and excluded reads lacking a unique V-gene family. A later analysis removed 592 highly shared, low-generation-probability nucleotide sequences to deal with suspected cross-contamination and a sequencing artifact. A later analysis calculated a clonal expansion index for each public chain from normalized within-repertoire ranks of inferred template counts. In a later analysis, generation probabilities were computed using a VDJ recombination model fitted to out-of-frame rearrangements, and the results were checked against IGoR. In a later analysis, hypergeometric tests were used to score TCR-TCR, TCR-HLA and TCR-CMV co-occurrence, with a repertoire-size bias correction applied to TCR pairs. False discovery rates were estimated in a later analysis by permuting HLA or CMV assignments 20 times. A later analysis grouped co-occurring TCRs with DBSCAN, adding TCRdist sequence similarity when clustering within HLA-allele-positive subsets. Co-occurrence clustering excluded repertoires with fewer than 30,000 or more than 120,000 public chains, plus five with anomalous nucleotide sharing. Held by TCRdb, this immuneACCESS table contains in-frame sequences only and omits some clones. Under half of the omission traces to an unresolved V gene where checked; the cause of the rest is unknown. Clonal size and the V and J genes are those of that table, whereas D and trimming came from the DNA. This sample has about 110,000 clones in its table, and about three quarters of those were observed once. Of the sample, around 2.9% falls within the top ten clones.

Deletion took 7 bases off V and 0 bases off J, with a span of 12 bases between the germline ends. The CDR3 measures 15 amino acids from cysteine to phenylalanine. The read is trimmed to its CDR3 DNA, 45 bases read in frame from base 1. CDR1 LNHDA and CDR2 SQIVND were looked up in the germline V gene (reference sequence). The cohort consisted of 650 to 850 healthy bone marrow donors. At the time of sampling, all cohort members were nominally healthy, though unrecorded immune exposures were likely present. The donor tested CMV seropositive and was one of the 289 seropositive cohort members. A peripheral blood sample was collected from each donor, and TCR beta sequencing was performed on peripheral blood mononuclear cells. The Qiagen DNeasy Blood Extraction Kit was used to extract genomic DNA from the blood cell samples. This clone was found a few times. What this receptor recognizes is not known. Base qualities are missing; no much larger clone stands one base away.

The clonotype originates from a woman in her sixties or seventies in good health and CMV-seropositive. This receptor chain uses TRBV19 and TRBJ1-4, with the D gene call left open. Sample: PBMCs. The DNA sequence reads TGTGCCAGTATCCCCCGGAGATCAACTAATGAAAAACTGTTTTTT. This translates into CASIPRRSTNEKLFF.